This TCR beta chain was sequenced for a study of shared clonotypes between healthy human individuals. Study as a whole: CD4 naive cells filled three plates per donor, CD4 memory three, CD8 naive two and CD8 memory one. The study's findings and limits: A limitation of the genetic and exposure-history diversity represented arose from few donors.

CD4+ cells were split into CD45RA+ naive and CD45RA-negative memory subsets. Data came from immunoSEQ multiplex PCR; TCRdb stores just in-frame clones and leaves some out. The table has approximately 500,000 clones, about 96% seen once; the top ten hold approximately 0.06%. As concerns this clone: No antigen is known for it.

CDR3 size: 15 residues. Germline V gives CDR1 SEHNR, CDR2 FQNEAQ (reference sequence). V lost 4 bases, J lost 1 base, and 2 bases stayed unmatched. Sequencing was carried out using naive CD4+ T cells sorted from blood. Subset denoted: CD45RA+ positively selected. The source is a woman aged 25-40 years in good health. The rearrangement joins TRBV7-9 to TRBJ2-1; 9 positions agree with TRBD1. The CDR3 sequence is CASSSGTGSYNEQFF. CDR3 DNA sequence: TGTGCCAGCAGCTCCGGGACAGGGTCCTACAATGAGCAGTTCTTC.